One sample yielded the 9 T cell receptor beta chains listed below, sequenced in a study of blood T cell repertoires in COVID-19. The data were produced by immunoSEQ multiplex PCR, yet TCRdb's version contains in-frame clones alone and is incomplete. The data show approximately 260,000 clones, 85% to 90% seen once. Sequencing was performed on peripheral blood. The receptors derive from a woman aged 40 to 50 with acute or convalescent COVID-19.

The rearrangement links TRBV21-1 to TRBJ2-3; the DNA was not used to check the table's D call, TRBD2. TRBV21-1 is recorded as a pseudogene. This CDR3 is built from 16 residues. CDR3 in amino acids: CASSPGTSQSTDTQYF. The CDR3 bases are TGTGCCAGCAGCCCCGGGACTAGCCAAAGCACAGATACGCAGTATTTT.

CDR3 sequence (DNA): TGTGCCAGCAGTTTTCAGGGTAACGGTGAAAAACTGTTTTTT. This sequence encodes CASSFQGNGEKLFF. V gene TRBV25-1 combines with J gene TRBJ1-4; D perhaps matches TRBD1 (5 bases). V was shortened by 5 bases and J by 7 bases, with 14 bases between the two germline ends. Germline CDR1 reads MGHDK; CDR2 reads SYGVNS. The length of the CDR3 is 14 residues. The full variable domain, in which reference TRBV25-1 and TRBJ1-4 provide the parts outside the CDR3, is EADIYQTPRYLVIGTGKKITLECSQTMGHDKMYWYQQDPGMELHLIHYSYGVNSTEKGDLSSESTVSRIRTEHFPLTLESARPSHTSQYLCASSFQGNGEKLFFGSGTQLSVL.

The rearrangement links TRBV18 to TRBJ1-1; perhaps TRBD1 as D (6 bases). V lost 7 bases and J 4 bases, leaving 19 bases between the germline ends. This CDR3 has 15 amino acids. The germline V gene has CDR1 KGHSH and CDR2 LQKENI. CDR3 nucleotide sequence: TGTGCCAGCTTCAAACAGGGCGACGGCCTCACTGAAGCTTTCTTT. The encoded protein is CASFKQGDGLTEAFF. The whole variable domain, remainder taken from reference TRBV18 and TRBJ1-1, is NAGVMQNPRHLVRRRGQEARLRCSPMKGHSHVYWYRQLPEEGLKFMVYLQKENIIDESGMPKERFSAEFPKEGPSILRIQQVVRGDSAAYFCASFKQGDGLTEAFFGQGTRLTVV.

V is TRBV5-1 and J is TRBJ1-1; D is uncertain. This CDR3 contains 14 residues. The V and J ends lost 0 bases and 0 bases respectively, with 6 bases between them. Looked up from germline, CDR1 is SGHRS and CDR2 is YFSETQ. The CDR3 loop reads CASSLGRVNTEAFF. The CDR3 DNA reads TGCGCCAGCAGCTTGGGGAGGGTGAACACTGAAGCTTTCTTT.

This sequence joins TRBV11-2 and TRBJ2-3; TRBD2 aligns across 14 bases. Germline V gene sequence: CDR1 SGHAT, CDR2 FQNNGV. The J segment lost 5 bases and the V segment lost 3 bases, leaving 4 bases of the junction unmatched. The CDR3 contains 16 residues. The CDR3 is CASSLTSGGAVDTQYF. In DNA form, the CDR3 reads TGTGCCAGCAGCTTGACTAGCGGGGGGGCGGTAGATACGCAGTATTTT.

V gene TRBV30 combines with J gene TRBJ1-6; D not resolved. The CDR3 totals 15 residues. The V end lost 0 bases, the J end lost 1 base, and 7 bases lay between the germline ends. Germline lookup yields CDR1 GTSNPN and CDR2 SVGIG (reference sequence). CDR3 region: CAWSVPGSYNSPLHF. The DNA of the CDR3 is TGTGCCTGGAGTGTACCGGGGTCCTATAATTCACCCCTCCACTTT.

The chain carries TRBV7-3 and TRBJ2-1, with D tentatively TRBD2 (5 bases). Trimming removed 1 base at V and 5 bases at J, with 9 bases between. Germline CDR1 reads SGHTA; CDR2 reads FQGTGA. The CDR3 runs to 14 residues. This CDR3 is CASSLSRENNEQFF. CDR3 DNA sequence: TGTGCCAGCAGCTTAAGTAGGGAGAACAATGAGCAGTTCTTC.

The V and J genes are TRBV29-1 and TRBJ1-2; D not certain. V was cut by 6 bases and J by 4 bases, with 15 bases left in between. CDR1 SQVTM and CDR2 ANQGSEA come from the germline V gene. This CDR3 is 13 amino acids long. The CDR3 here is CSVPRSESYGYTF. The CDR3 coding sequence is TGCAGCGTGCCCCGAAGCGAGAGCTATGGCTACACCTTC.

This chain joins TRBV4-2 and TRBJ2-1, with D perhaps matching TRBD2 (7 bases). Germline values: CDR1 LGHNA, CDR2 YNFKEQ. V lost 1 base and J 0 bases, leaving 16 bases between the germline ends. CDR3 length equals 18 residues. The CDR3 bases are TGTGCCAGCAGCCAAGTCTCGGGGGGCCTGAGCTCCTACAATGAGCAGTTCTTC. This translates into CASSQVSGGLSSYNEQFF.